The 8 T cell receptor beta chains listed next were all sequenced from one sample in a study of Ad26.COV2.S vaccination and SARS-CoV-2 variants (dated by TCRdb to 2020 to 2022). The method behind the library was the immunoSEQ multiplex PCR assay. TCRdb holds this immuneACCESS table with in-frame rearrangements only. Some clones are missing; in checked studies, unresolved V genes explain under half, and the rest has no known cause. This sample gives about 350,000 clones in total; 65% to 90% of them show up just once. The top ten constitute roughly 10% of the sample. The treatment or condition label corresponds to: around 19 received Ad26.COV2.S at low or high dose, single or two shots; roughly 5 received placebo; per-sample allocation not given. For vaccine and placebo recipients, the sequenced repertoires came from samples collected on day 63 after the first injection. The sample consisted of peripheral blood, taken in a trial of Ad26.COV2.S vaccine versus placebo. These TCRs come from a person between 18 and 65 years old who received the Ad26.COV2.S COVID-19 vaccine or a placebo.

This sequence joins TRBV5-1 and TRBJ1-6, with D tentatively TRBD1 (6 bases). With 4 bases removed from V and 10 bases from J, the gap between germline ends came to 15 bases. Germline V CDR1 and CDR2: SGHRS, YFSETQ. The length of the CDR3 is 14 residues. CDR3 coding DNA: TGCGCCAGCAGCCGGACAGAGGTTGGGTCACCCCTCCACTTT. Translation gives CASSRTEVGSPLHF.

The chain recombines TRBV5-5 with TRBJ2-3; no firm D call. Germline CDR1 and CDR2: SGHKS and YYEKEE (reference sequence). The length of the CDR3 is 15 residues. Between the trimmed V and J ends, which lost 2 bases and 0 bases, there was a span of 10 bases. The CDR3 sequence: CASSFSGTSTDTQYF. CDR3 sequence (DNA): TGTGCCAGCAGCTTTTCAGGAACTAGCACAGATACGCAGTATTTT.

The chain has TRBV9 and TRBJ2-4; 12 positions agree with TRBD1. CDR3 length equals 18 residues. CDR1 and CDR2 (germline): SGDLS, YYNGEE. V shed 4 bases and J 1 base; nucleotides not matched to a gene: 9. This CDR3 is CASSPMGQGAGAKNIQYF. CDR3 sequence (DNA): TGTGCCAGCAGCCCGATGGGACAGGGGGCGGGGGCCAAAAACATTCAGTACTTC.

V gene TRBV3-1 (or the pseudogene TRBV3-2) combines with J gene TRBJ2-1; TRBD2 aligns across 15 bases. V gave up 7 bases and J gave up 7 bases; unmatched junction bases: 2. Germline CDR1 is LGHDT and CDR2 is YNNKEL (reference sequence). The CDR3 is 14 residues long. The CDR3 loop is CASTGTSGRNEQFF. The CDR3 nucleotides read TGTGCCAGCACCGGGACTAGCGGGAGGAATGAGCAGTTCTTC.

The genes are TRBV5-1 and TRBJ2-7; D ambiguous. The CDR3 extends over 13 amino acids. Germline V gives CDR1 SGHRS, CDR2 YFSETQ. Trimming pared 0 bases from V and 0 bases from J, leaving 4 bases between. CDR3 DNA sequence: TGCGCCAGCAGCTTGGCCGTCTCCTACGAGCAGTACTTC. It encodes CASSLAVSYEQYF.

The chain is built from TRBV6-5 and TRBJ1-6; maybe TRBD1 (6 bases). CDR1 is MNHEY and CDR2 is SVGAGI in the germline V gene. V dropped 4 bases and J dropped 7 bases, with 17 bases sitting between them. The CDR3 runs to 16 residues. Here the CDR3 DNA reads TGTGCCAGCAGTTCCCCTTTCGGGGGGGCGAATTCACCCCTCCACTTT. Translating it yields CASSSPFGGANSPLHF.

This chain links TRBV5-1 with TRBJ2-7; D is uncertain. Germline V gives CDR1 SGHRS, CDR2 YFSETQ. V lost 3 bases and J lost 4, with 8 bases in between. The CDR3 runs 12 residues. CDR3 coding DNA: TGCGCCAGCAGCTCCTTAGAATACGAGCAGTACTTC. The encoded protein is CASSSLEYEQYF. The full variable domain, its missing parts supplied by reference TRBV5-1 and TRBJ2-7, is KAGVTQTPRYLIKTRGQQVTLSCSPISGHRSVSWYQQTPGQGLQFLFEYFSETQRNKGNFPGRFSGRQFSNSRSEMNVSTLELGDSALYLCASSSLEYEQYFGPGTRLTVT.

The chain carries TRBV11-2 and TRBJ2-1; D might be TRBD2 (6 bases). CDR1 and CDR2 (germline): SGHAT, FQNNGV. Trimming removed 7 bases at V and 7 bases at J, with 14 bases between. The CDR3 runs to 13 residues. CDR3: CASTVAVMNEQFF. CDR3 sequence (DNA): TGTGCCAGCACCGTAGCGGTAATGAATGAGCAGTTCTTC.